The 25 T cell receptor beta chains below were found in one sample sequenced in a study of long-term antiretroviral therapy in people with HIV. Run at survey level, the immunoSEQ assay was version v3.0. The method was immunoSEQ multiplex PCR; TCRdb's version includes in-frame clones alone and lacks a portion of them. The sample includes roughly 32,000 clones, 70% to 90% of them seen just once. The sequences come from unsorted PBMCs, collected approximately 3.3 years after starting antiretroviral therapy. Source of these receptors: a man between 18 and 29 years old with HIV.

For the CDR3, the DNA is TGTGCCAGTACCGGGACAGACTCCTACGAGCAGTACTTC. Translated, it gives CASTGTDSYEQYF. The chain combines TRBV2 with TRBJ2-7; the match to TRBD1 covers 7 bases. This CDR3 spans 13 amino acids. Germline CDR1 is SNHLY and CDR2 is FYNNEI. After removal of 9 bases from V and 0 bases from J, the junction contained 5 bases not matched to a gene.

The rearrangement joins TRBV15 to TRBJ2-3; D gene uncertain. Germline V lookup: CDR1 LNHNV, CDR2 YYDKDF (reference sequence). The CDR3 contains 16 residues. V dropped 2 bases and J dropped 2 bases, with 14 bases sitting between them. The CDR3 sequence: CATSRRLRVDTDTQYF. CDR3 in DNA: TGTGCCACCAGCAGACGCTTACGGGTAGACACAGATACGCAGTATTTT.

V usage is TRBV5-5 and J usage is TRBJ2-7; D is undetermined. The CDR3 sequence is 14 residues long. V was trimmed by 0 bases and J by 5 bases, leaving 12 bases between them. Germline V gives CDR1 SGHKS, CDR2 YYEKEE (reference sequence). CDR3 residues: CASSLVQPVHEQYF. In DNA form, the CDR3 reads TGTGCCAGCAGCTTGGTGCAGCCAGTCCACGAGCAGTACTTC.

This chain connects TRBV10-3 to TRBJ2-7; TRBD1 aligns across 7 bases. The junction had 7 bases not matched to a gene; V was cut back by 2 bases and J by 3 bases. CDR1 is ENHRY, CDR2 SYGVKD, per germline. The CDR3 totals 15 residues. The CDR3 loop is CAISEQGQPFYEQYF. The CDR3 DNA reads TGTGCCATCAGTGAGCAGGGACAGCCCTTCTACGAGCAGTACTTC.

The chain uses TRBV27 and TRBJ1-1; 11 bases are shared with TRBD1. This CDR3 is built from 15 residues. The J segment lost 5 bases and the V segment lost 4 bases, leaving 6 bases of the junction unmatched. Per the germline V gene, CDR1 is MNHEY and CDR2 is SMNVEV (reference sequence). CDR3 sequence reads: CASSWGTGGETEAFF. The CDR3 DNA is TGTGCCAGCAGTTGGGGGACAGGGGGAGAAACTGAAGCTTTCTTT.

The chain links TRBV27 to TRBJ2-6, with D unclear. Trimming stripped 6 bases from V and 1 base from J, with 13 bases between. The CDR3 length is 16 residues. In germline, CDR1 is MNHEY, CDR2 SMNVEV (reference sequence). In DNA form, the CDR3 reads TGTGCCAGCAGCCCCTCTCTGACTTCTGGGGCCAACGTCCTGACTTTC. It specifies CASSPSLTSGANVLTF.

The CDR3 protein is CASSLSWQSQETQYF. CDR3 DNA: TGTGCCAGCAGTTTATCGTGGCAGAGCCAAGAGACCCAGTACTTC. This chain joins TRBV27 and TRBJ2-5; D remains ambiguous. Trimming removed 0 bases from V and 1 base from J, with 9 bases in between. Germline CDR1 is MNHEY and CDR2 is SMNVEV (reference sequence). The CDR3 consists of 15 residues.

This chain connects TRBV15 to TRBJ2-1; 7 nucleotides match TRBD2. CDR1 and CDR2 (germline): LNHNV, YYDKDF (reference sequence). CDR3 length: 17 residues. V shed 0 bases and J 0 bases; nucleotides not matched to a gene: 5. CDR3 amino acids: CATSRDGAGSSYNEQFF. In DNA form, the CDR3 reads TGTGCCACCAGCAGAGATGGAGCGGGGAGCTCCTACAATGAGCAGTTCTTC. Variable domain in full (rest from reference TRBV15 and TRBJ2-1): DAMVIQNPRYQVTQFGKPVTLSCSQTLNHNVMYWYQQKSSQAPKLLFHYYDKDFNNEADTPDNFQSRRPNTSFCFLDIRSPGLGDTAMYLCATSRDGAGSSYNEQFFGPGTRLTVL.

This chain joins TRBV16 and TRBJ1-1, with D tentatively TRBD1 (5 bases). This CDR3 has 14 residues. Germline loops: CDR1 KGHSY, CDR2 FQNENV. Trimming took off 6 bases at V and 13 bases at J, with 24 bases between the two ends. The CDR3 sequence: CASSPDSVNPQVFF. For the CDR3, the DNA is TGTGCCAGCAGTCCTGACAGTGTCAACCCTCAGGTTTTCTTT.

DNA for the CDR3: TGTGCCAGCAGCGGGGGGACAGGGGGAATAGCAGATACGCAGTATTTT. Protein sequence: CASSGGTGGIADTQYF. V and J are TRBV5-6 and TRBJ2-3, with TRBD1 matching over 11 bases. The CDR3 extends over 16 amino acids. Germline trimming cut 4 bases from V and 4 bases from J; bases unmatched to any gene: 8. Looked up from germline, CDR1 is SGHDT and CDR2 is YYEEEE.

The chain employs TRBV11-2 and TRBJ2-7; no clear D. V was shortened by 5 bases and J by 0 bases, with 8 bases between the two germline ends. The germline CDR1 and CDR2 sequences are SGHAT and FQNNGV. This CDR3 has 13 residues. The CDR3 here is CASSPGPSYEQYF. CDR3 nucleotides: TGTGCCAGCAGCCCCGGGCCCTCCTACGAGCAGTACTTC.

The chain has TRBV5-1 and TRBJ1-1; D is unresolved. The CDR3 runs to 16 residues. CDR1 is SGHRS, CDR2 YFSETQ, per germline. V lost 4 bases to trimming and J lost 1 base, with 17 bases between them. The CDR3, as DNA: TGCGCCAGCAGCCCCCCAAGGGCAGGCGGGAACACTGAAGCTTTCTTT. It codes for CASSPPRAGGNTEAFF.

This clone has a single count. V gene TRBV28 combines with J gene TRBJ1-2, with D hard to call. V was shortened by 0 bases and J by 5 bases, with 13 bases between the two germline ends. Germline lookup yields CDR1 MDHEN and CDR2 SYDVKM. The CDR3 contains 15 residues. The CDR3 sequence is CASSLWVAREYGYTF. As DNA, the CDR3 is TGTGCCAGCAGTTTATGGGTAGCGAGGGAGTATGGCTACACCTTC.

This rearrangement joins TRBV13 to TRBJ2-1; 8 bases are shared with TRBD1. The CDR3 contains 13 residues. The germline CDR1 and CDR2 sequences are PRHDT and FYEKMQ (reference sequence). V gave up 10 bases and J gave up 7 bases; unmatched junction bases: 9. The CDR3 bases are TGTGCCACCGGACAGGGTAAAATAAATGAGCAGTTCTTC. Protein sequence: CATGQGKINEQFF.

By its share, this clone is medium-sized. The chain recombines TRBV14 with TRBJ2-7; D is unclear. Germline CDR1 is SGHDN and CDR2 is FVKESK. V gave up 3 bases and J gave up 1 base, with 7 bases separating them. This CDR3 is built from 13 residues. CDR3 amino acids: CASSQGRSYEQYF. As DNA, the CDR3 is TGTGCCAGCAGCCAGGGCAGATCCTACGAGCAGTACTTC.

This clone showed up just once. This chain connects TRBV29-1 to TRBJ2-7; 7 bases are a match to TRBD2. Unmatched junction bases numbered 4, after V lost 4 bases and J lost 7 bases. Looked up from germline, CDR1 is SQVTM and CDR2 is ANQGSEA. This CDR3 spans 11 amino acids. The CDR3 sequence is CSVGGGREQYF. The CDR3 nucleotides are TGCAGCGTTGGGGGAGGGCGTGAGCAGTACTTC.

The CDR3 protein is CASSLDTYEQYF. CDR3 DNA sequence: TGTGCCAGCAGCCTCGACACCTACGAGCAGTACTTC. The chain recombines TRBV7-2 with TRBJ2-7, with D unresolved. The germline CDR1 and CDR2 sequences are SGHTA and FQGNSA. With 5 bases removed from V and 2 bases from J, the gap between germline ends came to 7 bases. The CDR3 has 12 amino acids. Full variable domain (rest looked up from reference TRBV7-2 and TRBJ2-7): GAGVSQSPSNKVTEKGKDVELRCDPISGHTALYWYRQSLGQGLEFLIYFQGNSAPDKSGLPSDRFSAERTGGSVSTLTIQRTQQEDSAVYLCASSLDTYEQYFGPGTRLTVT.

The chain links TRBV5-1 to TRBJ1-5, with D unresolved. CDR1 and CDR2 (germline): SGHRS, YFSETQ. This CDR3 is 15 amino acids long. V was pared by 0 bases and J by 1 base, with 8 bases between. The CDR3: CASSLGEGSNQPQHF. The CDR3 DNA reads TGCGCCAGCAGCTTGGGGGAGGGAAGCAATCAGCCCCAGCATTTT.

The chain is built from TRBV27 and TRBJ2-7; TRBD1 aligns across 11 bases. J lost 4 bases, V lost 8 bases, and 4 bases had no gene match. The germline gives CDR1 MNHEY, CDR2 SMNVEV (reference sequence). The CDR3 is 13 residues long. CDR3 bases: TGTGCCAGCCTAGGACAGGGGGCTTACGAGCAGTACTTC. Translated: CASLGQGAYEQYF.

This clone has just one count. The V and J genes are TRBV6-5 and TRBJ1-4; D remains ambiguous. The CDR3 length is 14 residues. Germline V CDR1 and CDR2: MNHEY, SVGAGI. Deletions cut 4 bases from V and 10 bases from J, with 16 bases between. CDR3 amino acids: CASSLSRSAGKLFF. Here the CDR3 DNA reads TGTGCCAGCAGTTTGTCCAGGTCGGCTGGAAAACTGTTTTTT.

J is TRBJ2-1 and V is TRBV2, with D possibly TRBD2 on 5 matching bases. The CDR3 is 16 amino acids. The germline gives CDR1 SNHLY, CDR2 FYNNEI. Trimming stripped 6 bases from V and 0 bases from J, with 15 bases between. CDR3 DNA: TGTGCCAGCAGCGCCCTCCGGGGTCTCTCCTACAATGAGCAGTTCTTC. The encoded protein is CASSALRGLSYNEQFF.

The J gene is TRBJ2-5, the V gene TRBV5-6, with 7 bases fitting TRBD1. CDR3 length: 14 residues. Trimming took 6 bases from V and 5 from J; bases not matched to a gene: 10. Germline CDR1 SGHDT, CDR2 YYEEEE. CDR3 DNA: TGTGCCAGCACCTGGGGTAGGGGGCTTGAGACCCAGTACTTC. Its translation: CASTWGRGLETQYF.

This clone showed up just a few times. This chain connects TRBV29-1 to TRBJ1-1; D is unclear. Looked up from germline, CDR1 is SQVTM and CDR2 is ANQGSEA. CDR3 size: 14 residues. The CDR3 DNA is TGCAGTGTAACCGAACTAAAGCAGAACACTGAAGCTTTCTTT. It encodes CSVTELKQNTEAFF.

V and J are TRBV2 and TRBJ2-1, with 11 bases aligning to TRBD2. The V and J ends lost 6 bases and 5 bases, in that order; junction bases with no gene match: 6. In germline, CDR1 is SNHLY, CDR2 FYNNEI. There are 15 residues in the CDR3. The CDR3: CASRPGTSGHNEQFF. The CDR3 region has the DNA TGTGCCAGCAGACCCGGGACTAGCGGCCACAATGAGCAGTTCTTC.

This chain links TRBV2 with TRBJ1-2, with a tentative D call TRBD1 (5 bases). This CDR3 comprises 13 residues. Trimming removed 3 bases at V and 4 bases at J, with 9 bases between. Per the germline V gene, CDR1 is SNHLY and CDR2 is FYNNEI. CDR3 DNA sequence: TGTGCCAGCAGTGAGCAGGGATCCTATGGCTACACCTTC. Translated: CASSEQGSYGYTF.